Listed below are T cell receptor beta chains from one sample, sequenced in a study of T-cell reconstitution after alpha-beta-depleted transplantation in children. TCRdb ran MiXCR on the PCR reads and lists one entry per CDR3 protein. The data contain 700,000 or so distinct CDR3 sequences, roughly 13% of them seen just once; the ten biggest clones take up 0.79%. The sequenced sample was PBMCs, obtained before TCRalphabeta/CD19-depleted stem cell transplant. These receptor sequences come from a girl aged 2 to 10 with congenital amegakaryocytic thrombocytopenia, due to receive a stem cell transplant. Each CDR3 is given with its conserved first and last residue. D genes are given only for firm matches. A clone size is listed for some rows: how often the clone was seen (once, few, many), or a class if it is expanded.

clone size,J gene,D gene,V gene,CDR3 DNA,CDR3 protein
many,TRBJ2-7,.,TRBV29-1,TGCAGCGTTGAACCTCTCCTCTCCTACGAGCAGTACTTC,CSVEPLLSYEQYF
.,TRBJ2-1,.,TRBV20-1,TGCAGTGCTCCCCGACCCCGTTCCTACAATGAGCAGTTCTTC,CSAPRPRSYNEQFF
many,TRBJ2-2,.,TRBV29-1,TGCAGCGTTGGAAGCTACAGCGGGGAGCTGTTTTTT,CSVGSYSGELFF
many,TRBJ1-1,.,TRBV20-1,TGCAGTGCTACCGGCGGCGCTTTGAACACTGAAGCTTTCTTT,CSATGGALNTEAFF
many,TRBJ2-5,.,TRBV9,TGTGCCAGCAGCGCCGGGACAAAACTCCAAGAGACCCAGTACTTC,CASSAGTKLQETQYF
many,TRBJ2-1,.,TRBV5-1,TGTGCCAGCAGTTTGGGCCTAGTTGGCAATGAGCAGTTCTTC,CASSLGLVGNEQFF
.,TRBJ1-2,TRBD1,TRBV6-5,TGTGCCAGCAGTTACGTGAACCCAAGGACAGGAGCTAACTATGGCTACACCTTC,CASSYVNPRTGANYGYTF
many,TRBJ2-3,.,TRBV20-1,TGCAGTGCTAGAGAAAACACAGATACGCAGTATTTT,CSARENTDTQYF
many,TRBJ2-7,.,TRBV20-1,TGCAGTGCTGCCCCGGACAGCTACGAGCAGTACTTC,CSAAPDSYEQYF
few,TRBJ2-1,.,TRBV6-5,TGTGCCAGCAGTTACTCATCAGGGCCCGAACGAGGTGAGCAGTTCTTC,CASSYSSGPERGEQFF
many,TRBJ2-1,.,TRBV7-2,TGTGCCAGCAGCTTAGAGAACGTCAATGAGCAGTTCTTC,CASSLENVNEQFF
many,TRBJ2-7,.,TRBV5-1,TGCGCCAGCAGCTCAGACAAGCCATCCTACGAGCAGTACTTC,CASSSDKPSYEQYF
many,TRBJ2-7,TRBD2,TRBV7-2,TGTGCCAGCAGCTTACTAGCGGGAGAGTACGAGCAGTACTTC,CASSLLAGEYEQYF
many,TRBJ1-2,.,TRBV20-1,TGCAGTGTACTTATTAACTATGGCTACACCTTC,CSVLINYGYTF
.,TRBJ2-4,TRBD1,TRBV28,TGTGCCAGCAGTACTAGGGACAGGGGGCGCGGCATTCAGTACTTC,CASSTRDRGRGIQYF
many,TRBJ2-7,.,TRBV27,TGTGCCAGCAGTTTCGCCAGGGCCTACGAGCAGTACTTC,CASSFARAYEQYF
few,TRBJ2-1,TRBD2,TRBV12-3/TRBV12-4,TGTGCCAGCAGTTTAGGCAGTCGGGGCGGGAGAGAAAACAATGAGCAGTTCTTC,CASSLGSRGGRENNEQFF
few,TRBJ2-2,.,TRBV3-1,TGTGCCAGCAGCCTTTCGCCGCGAACCGGGGAGCTGTTTTTT,CASSLSPRTGELFF
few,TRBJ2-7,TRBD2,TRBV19,TGTGCCAGTAGTATCAGGGCGGGAGTCTACGAGCAGTACTTC,CASSIRAGVYEQYF
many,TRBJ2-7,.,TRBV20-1,TGCAGTGCCAAGCCGACAGGACACGTCTACGAGCAGTACTTC,CSAKPTGHVYEQYF
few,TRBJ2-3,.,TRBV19,TGTGCCAGTACTTCTCTGGAGGTCGGGAGAGATACGCAGTATTTT,CASTSLEVGRDTQYF
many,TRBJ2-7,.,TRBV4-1,TGCGCCAGCAGCCAAGTCCAGGGTTCCACCTACGAGCAGTACTTC,CASSQVQGSTYEQYF
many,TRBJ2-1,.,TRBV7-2,TGTGCCAGCAGCCCTGACAGTCTTGAGCAGTTCTTC,CASSPDSLEQFF
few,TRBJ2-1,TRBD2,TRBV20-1,TGCAGTGCTAGAGCTGACGGGACCGGGGGGGAGCAGTTCTTC,CSARADGTGGEQFF
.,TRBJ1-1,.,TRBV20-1,TGCAGTGCTAGAGATCCTAGGTACCGGAACACTGAAGCTTTCTTT,CSARDPRYRNTEAFF
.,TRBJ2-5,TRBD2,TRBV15,TGTGCCACCAGCAGAGACCCTGTGGTTAGCGGGAAATTGGAGACCCAGTACTTC,CATSRDPVVSGKLETQYF
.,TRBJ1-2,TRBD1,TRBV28,TGTGCCAGCAGTTCGACAGGGGGCGAACATCATGGCTACACCTTC,CASSSTGGEHHGYTF
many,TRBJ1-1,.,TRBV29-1,TGCAGCGTCCGCCCTCTCAGGGAGGGTACTGAAGCTTTCTTT,CSVRPLREGTEAFF
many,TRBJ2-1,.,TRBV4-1,TGCGCCAGCGTGGGGCGAGTGGGGTACAATGAGCAGTTCTTC,CASVGRVGYNEQFF
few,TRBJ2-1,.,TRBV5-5,TGTGCCAGCAGCCCGACAGGGAGGACCAATTCTGAGCAGTTCTTC,CASSPTGRTNSEQFF
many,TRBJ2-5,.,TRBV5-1,TGCGCCAGCAGCCCGGGACCAACCCAAGAGACCCAGTACTTC,CASSPGPTQETQYF
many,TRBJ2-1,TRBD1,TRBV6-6,TGTGCCACCGGGACAGGGCCTTTCAATGAGCAGTTCTTC,CATGTGPFNEQFF
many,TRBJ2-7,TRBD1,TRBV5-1,TGCGCCAGCAGCCATCCTCACCCCACAGGGGCCCACGAGCAGTACTTC,CASSHPHPTGAHEQYF
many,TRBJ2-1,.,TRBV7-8,TGTGCCAGCAGCTCCCCCGGGCAGGGGGGAGGTGAGCAGTTCTTC,CASSSPGQGGGEQFF
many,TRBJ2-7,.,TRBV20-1,TGCAGTGCAGAGGAGGGGCAGGGTATATCCTACGAGCAGTACTTC,CSAEEGQGISYEQYF
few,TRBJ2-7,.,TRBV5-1,TGCGCCAGCAGCCTCGCGACAGGCCTCAGCTCCTACGAGCAGTACTTC,CASSLATGLSSYEQYF
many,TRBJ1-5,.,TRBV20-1,TGCAGTGCTAAAGCGGGGGGGTTGGACAATCAGCCCCAGCATTTT,CSAKAGGLDNQPQHF
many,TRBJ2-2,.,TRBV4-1,TGCGCCAGCAGCCAAGATATGGCTTATAGCGCGTACACCGGGGAGCTGTTTTTT,CASSQDMAYSAYTGELFF
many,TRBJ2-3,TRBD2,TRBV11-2,TGTGCCAGCAGCTTCGACACCTTACTAGCGGGAGGGCCAACAGATACGCAGTATTTT,CASSFDTLLAGGPTDTQYF
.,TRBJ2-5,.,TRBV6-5,TGTGCCAGCAGTTACGGTGGGGCTTCTCAAGAGACCCAGTACTTC,CASSYGGASQETQYF
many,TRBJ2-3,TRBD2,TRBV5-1,TGCGCCAGCAGCTCCGGGGACTATGTCACAGATACGCAGTATTTT,CASSSGDYVTDTQYF